This T cell receptor (beta chain) was recorded in a study of shared clonotypes between healthy human individuals. Study-level points and caveats: Investigators expected sequencing depth to affect clonotype sharing among donors.

Concerning this clone: The antigen remains unidentified.

Every donor, a Caucasian adult, lived in Nashville, Tennessee. This CDR3 has 12 residues. Germline V gene sequence: CDR1 LGHNT, CDR2 FRNRAP. The V end was cut by 6 bases, the J end by 5 bases, with 9 bases between. Assay: immunoSEQ multiplex PCR; the TCRdb copy retains only in-frame clones and omits some. The data hold roughly 490,000 clones, with about three quarters observed a single time. Specimen: PBMCs. The receptor was derived from a woman aged 40 to 50 in good health. Some clones in this sample may be carry-over from other donors' samples. V is TRBV12-5 and J is TRBJ2-3, with unresolved D. CDR3 nucleotides: TGTGCTAGTGGCACCACCGTAGATACGCAGTATTTT. Residues: CASGTTVDTQYF.